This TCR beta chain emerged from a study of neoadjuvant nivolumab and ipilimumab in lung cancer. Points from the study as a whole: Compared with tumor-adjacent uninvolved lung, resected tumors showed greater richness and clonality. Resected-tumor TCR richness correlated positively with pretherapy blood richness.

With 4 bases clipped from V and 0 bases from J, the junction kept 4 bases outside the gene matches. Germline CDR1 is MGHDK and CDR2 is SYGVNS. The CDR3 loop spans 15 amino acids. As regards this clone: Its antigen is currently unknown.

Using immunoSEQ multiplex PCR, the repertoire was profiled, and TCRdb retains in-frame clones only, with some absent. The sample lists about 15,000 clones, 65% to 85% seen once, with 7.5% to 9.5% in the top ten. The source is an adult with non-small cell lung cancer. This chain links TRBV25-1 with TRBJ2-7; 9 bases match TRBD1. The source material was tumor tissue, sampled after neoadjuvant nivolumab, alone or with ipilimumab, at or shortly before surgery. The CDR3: CASSVTGQGSYEQYF. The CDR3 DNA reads TGTGCCAGCAGTGTTACGGGACAGGGCTCCTACGAGCAGTACTTC.